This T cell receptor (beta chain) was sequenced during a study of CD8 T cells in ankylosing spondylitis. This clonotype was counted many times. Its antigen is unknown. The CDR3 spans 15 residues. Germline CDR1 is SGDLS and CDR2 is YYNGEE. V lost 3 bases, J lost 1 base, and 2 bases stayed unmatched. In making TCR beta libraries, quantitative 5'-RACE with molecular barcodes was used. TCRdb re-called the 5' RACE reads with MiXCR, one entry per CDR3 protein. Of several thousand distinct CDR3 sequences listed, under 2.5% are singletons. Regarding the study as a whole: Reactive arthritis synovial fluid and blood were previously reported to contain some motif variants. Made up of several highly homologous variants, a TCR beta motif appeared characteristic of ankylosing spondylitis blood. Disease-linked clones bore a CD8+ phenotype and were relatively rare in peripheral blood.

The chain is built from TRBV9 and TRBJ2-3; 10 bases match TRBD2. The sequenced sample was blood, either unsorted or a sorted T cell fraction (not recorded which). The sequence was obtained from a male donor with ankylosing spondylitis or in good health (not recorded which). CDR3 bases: TGTGCCAGCAGCGCGAGCGGGGGGGGCACAGATACGCAGTATTTT. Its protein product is CASSASGGGTDTQYF.